This T cell receptor (beta chain) stems from a study of chemoradiotherapy in HPV16-positive cancers. Overall study context: Functional T-cell assays on two HPV16-positive patients' cells defined candidate HPV-specific clones and common TCR motifs.

Trimming left V 1 base short and J 5 bases short, with 11 bases between. Germline V gene sequence: CDR1 SQVTM, CDR2 ANQGSEA. CDR3 length equals 13 residues. Generated by immunoSEQ multiplex PCR, the TCRdb table keeps only in-frame clones and is missing some. The table shows approximately 12,000 clones, with around 89% occurring only once. Regarding this clone: The antigen is unknown.

Study observations and caveats: The functional HPV-specific definition rests on just two HPV16-positive patients. During treatment, candidate HPV-specific clones and E7-related motifs expanded in tumor.

Over chemoradiotherapy, repertoires were sampled more than once. The V gene is TRBV29-1, the J gene TRBJ1-1; the D gene is possibly TRBD1 (5 bases). The sample was acquired from a patient who underwent chemoradiotherapy. This receptor was obtained from a human donor with HPV-associated anogenital cancer. The CDR3 sequence: CSVEVGGGTEAFF. The CDR3 DNA reads as TGCAGCGTTGAAGTGGGTGGGGGAACTGAAGCTTTCTTT.